This TCR beta chain was documented in a study of T cell clonality in common variable immunodeficiency. This clone was recorded many times. The target antigen is unknown. The read ends 3 residues shy of where the CDR3 ends; the end is completed using the germline J gene. Study results and caveats: CVID subjects showed higher TCRbeta clonality than healthy controls. Compared with controls, CVID subjects had fewer shared TCRbeta clones. Patient heterogeneity in the CVID cohort limited correlations between repertoire features and clinical complications.

This CDR3 region has 14 residues. Per germline, CDR1 DFQATT and CDR2 SNEGSKA (reference sequence). With 3 bases removed from V and 1 base from J, the gap between germline ends came to 10 bases. Sequencing input was equivalent genomic DNA from CVID and controls. The protocol was immunoSEQ multiplex PCR, while the TCRdb copy is restricted to in-frame clones and leaves out a portion. Recorded here are 45,000 to 70,000 clones, none singletons. The sample taken for sequencing was peripheral blood mononuclear cells. The source of this sequence is a person aged 18 to 75 in good health. The chain combines TRBV20-1 with TRBJ1-5; the D gene is possibly TRBD1 (5 bases). CDR3 in amino acids: CSASGPGSNQPQHF. The covered CDR3 bases are TGCAGTGCTAGTGGGCCAGGGAGCAATCAGCCC.